These 31 T cell receptor beta chains originate from one sample sequenced in a study of T cell repertoires in ileal Crohn's disease (dated by TCRdb to between 2018 and 2020). The sample's time point, from its label and the paper: inflamed ileum from the surgical specimen. The library was built by means of the immunoSEQ multiplex PCR assay. Entries here come from immuneACCESS through TCRdb and include only in-frame sequences with V and J called. Some clones fail to appear in such tables; in the studies checked, an unresolved V gene covers under half of the shortfall, and the cause of the remainder is unknown. This sample gives around 5,200 clones in total; 82% of them show up just once. The ten largest clonotypes hold 20% of the sample. Sequencing was done on a sample of ileal tissue. These receptors all stem from an adult with Crohn's disease.

J is TRBJ2-6 and V is TRBV30, with D possibly TRBD2 on 6 matching bases. The CDR3 is 17 residues long. V was pared by 3 bases and J by 6 bases, with 21 bases between. The germline V gene has CDR1 GTSNPN and CDR2 SVGIG (reference sequence). The CDR3 DNA follows: TGTGCCTGGAGCGCCTTCGGGGGTTTCGCGGAGGCCAACGTCCTGACTTTC. Protein: CAWSAFGGFAEANVLTF.

V and J are TRBV5-5 and TRBJ1-6, with a tentative D call TRBD1 (5 bases). The CDR3 runs to 15 residues. Germline CDR1 and CDR2: SGHKS and YYEKEE (reference sequence). V was trimmed by 3 bases and J by 3 bases, leaving 10 bases between them. CDR3 amino acids: CASSSRDDYNSPLHF. The CDR3 nucleotides are TGTGCCAGCAGCTCCCGGGACGACTATAATTCACCCCTCCACTTT.

This chain links TRBV29-1 with TRBJ2-3, with TRBD1 matching over 9 bases. Per germline, CDR1 SQVTM and CDR2 ANQGSEA. The length of the CDR3 is 19 residues. V trimming: 6 bases; J trimming: 2 bases; junction bases outside the gene matches: 21. In DNA, the CDR3 is TGCAGCGTCCAAGGGGGACAGGGTGAACTATTGGGAAACACAGATACGCAGTATTTT. Its protein is CSVQGGQGELLGNTDTQYF.

J is TRBJ2-7 and V is TRBV27; D might be TRBD1 or TRBD2, each matching 6 bases. Per the germline V gene, CDR1 is MNHEY and CDR2 is SMNVEV (reference sequence). The CDR3 runs to 13 residues. Trimming stripped 8 bases from V and 2 bases from J, with 13 bases between. CDR3 bases: TGTGCCAGCGGGGGGCAGGGGCCCTACGAGCAGTACTTC. Translated: CASGGQGPYEQYF.

This chain connects TRBV19 to TRBJ2-1; D gene unclear. The CDR3 is 14 residues long. The V gene lost 5 bases and the J gene lost 5 bases, with 13 bases spanning the gap. Germline V gene lookup returns CDR1 LNHDA and CDR2 SQIVND (reference sequence). CDR3 coding DNA: TGTGCCAGTAGTTTTTGGACGGGTAACAATGAGCAGTTCTTC. This codes for CASSFWTGNNEQFF.

By its share, this clone is large. V gene TRBV9 combines with J gene TRBJ2-7; D uncertain. The germline CDR1 and CDR2 sequences are SGDLS and YYNGEE. The CDR3 covers 11 residues. Between the trimmed V and J ends, which lost 3 bases and 3 bases, there was a span of 4 bases. The CDR3 sequence: CASSAGYEQYF. As DNA, the CDR3 is TGTGCCAGCAGCGCAGGCTACGAGCAGTACTTC.

The chain carries TRBV5-4 and TRBJ2-5, with D possibly matching TRBD2 (6 bases). This CDR3 comprises 16 residues. In germline, CDR1 is SGHNT, CDR2 YYREEE (reference sequence). V shed 4 bases and J shed 6 bases, with 22 bases lying between them. The CDR3 nucleotides are TGTGCCAGCAGCCCTCGAGGAGTAGGGACTTCTCAGACCCAGTACTTC. Residues: CASSPRGVGTSQTQYF.

The J gene is TRBJ1-4, the V gene TRBV25-1; D gene ambiguous. V lost 6 bases and J 4 bases, leaving 12 bases between the germline ends. This CDR3 is built from 14 residues. Germline V gene lookup returns CDR1 MGHDK and CDR2 SYGVNS. In nucleotides, the CDR3 is TGTGCCAGCAGCCCTATGGAGATTAATGAAAAACTGTTTTTT. This codes for CASSPMEINEKLFF.

The chain couples TRBV11-2 to TRBJ1-3; no definite D call. In germline, CDR1 is SGHAT, CDR2 FQNNGV. V was shortened by 0 bases and J by 0 bases, with 12 bases between the two germline ends. The CDR3 runs 17 residues. In DNA, the CDR3 is TGTGCCAGCAGCTTAGACTTCGGACGAAGCTCTGGAAACACCATATATTTT. It translates to CASSLDFGRSSGNTIYF. Together with reference TRBV11-2 and TRBJ1-3, the CDR3 gives the full variable domain: EAGVAQSPRYKIIEKRQSVAFWCNPISGHATLYWYQQILGQGPKLLIQFQNNGVVDDSQLPKDRFSAERLKGVDSTLKIQPAKLEDSAVYLCASSLDFGRSSGNTIYFGEGSWLTVV.

The chain carries TRBV5-5 and TRBJ1-2, with D unresolved. Germline lookup yields CDR1 SGHKS and CDR2 YYEKEE (reference sequence). Trimming took off 0 bases at V and 7 bases at J, with 13 bases between the two ends. The CDR3 extends over 14 amino acids. CDR3 nucleotides: TGTGCCAGCAGCTTGGTTTCCAGGAGTTTTGGCTACACCTTC. This gives the protein CASSLVSRSFGYTF.

The chain links TRBV5-4 to TRBJ2-7, with TRBD2 as a possible D gene (6 bases). The CDR3 totals 15 residues. V shed 4 bases and J shed 2 bases, with 16 bases lying between them. From germline, CDR1 is SGHNT and CDR2 YYREEE (reference sequence). The CDR3 reads CASSREASEAYEQYF. The CDR3 DNA is TGTGCCAGCAGCCGCGAGGCTAGCGAAGCCTACGAGCAGTACTTC.

The chain couples TRBV28 to TRBJ1-3; maybe TRBD1 (6 bases). Trimming removed 8 bases at V and 0 bases at J, with 11 bases between. The CDR3 runs to 14 residues. The V gene's germline CDR1 is MDHEN and CDR2 SYDVKM. CDR3 nucleotides: TGTGCCAGCTATACAGGGTCCTCTGGAAACACCATATATTTT. This sequence encodes CASYTGSSGNTIYF.

The chain combines TRBV2 with TRBJ2-1; no definite D call. Germline CDR1 SNHLY, CDR2 FYNNEI. CDR3 length: 14 amino acids. Trimming took off 4 bases at V and 7 bases at J, with 14 bases between the two ends. The CDR3 DNA is TGTGCCAGCAGTGGCGACCCGGTAGGGAATGAGCAGTTCTTC. It specifies CASSGDPVGNEQFF.

V gene TRBV6-5 combines with J gene TRBJ2-7; TRBD1 agrees at 8 bases. This CDR3 has 12 amino acids. The junction had 1 base not matched to a gene; V was cut back by 5 bases and J by 4 bases. The germline V gene encodes CDR1 MNHEY and CDR2 SVGAGI. The CDR3 region has the DNA TGTGCCAGCAGTAGACAGGGGTACGAGCAGTACTTC. It translates to CASSRQGYEQYF.

This clone appeared once. The J gene is TRBJ2-3, the V gene TRBV5-8; possible D gene TRBD2, 5 bases. Trimming shortened V by 7 bases and J by 0 bases, and 12 bases separated the two germline ends. The CDR3 sequence is 14 residues long. Germline V gives CDR1 SGHTS, CDR2 YDEGEE. The CDR3 DNA reads TGTGCCAGCCGCTGGGAGACTAGCACAGATACGCAGTATTTT. This translates into CASRWETSTDTQYF.

V is TRBV7-2 and J is TRBJ1-3; 8 nucleotides line up with TRBD1. CDR1 is SGHTA, CDR2 FQGNSA, per germline. J gave up 4 bases and V 5 bases, and 10 bases lay outside the gene matches. The length of the CDR3 is 16 residues. The CDR3 DNA follows: TGTGCCAGCAGCGACGACAGGGGCACTTACGGAAACACCATATATTTT. Amino acids: CASSDDRGTYGNTIYF. The full variable domain, its missing parts supplied by reference TRBV7-2 and TRBJ1-3, is GAGVSQSPSNKVTEKGKDVELRCDPISGHTALYWYRQSLGQGLEFLIYFQGNSAPDKSGLPSDRFSAERTGGSVSTLTIQRTQQEDSAVYLCASSDDRGTYGNTIYFGEGSWLTVV.

Of note for this clone: Different DNA sequences within this sample yield the same CDR3. This rearrangement joins TRBV10-2 to TRBJ2-5; 8 bases are a match to TRBD2. The CDR3 is 13 residues long. Germline lookup yields CDR1 WSHSY and CDR2 SAAADI. The V segment lost 6 bases and the J segment 1 base; nucleotides outside the gene matches: 1. CDR3 coding DNA: TGCGCCAGCAGCGGGGGGGTCCAAGAGACCCAGTACTTC. Translation gives CASSGGVQETQYF.

J is TRBJ2-7 and V is TRBV28, with D tentatively TRBD2 (5 bases). Trimming cost V 10 bases and J 2 bases, with 15 bases left between them. CDR3 length: 13 amino acids. Germline CDR1 reads MDHEN; CDR2 reads SYDVKM. CDR3 sequence (DNA): TGTGCCACCGCCAGGTGGGGAGCCTACGAGCAGTACTTC. Translated, it gives CATARWGAYEQYF.

This clone occurred a few times. The rearrangement uses TRBV2 and TRBJ2-5; D gene ambiguous. With 2 bases removed from V and 5 bases from J, the gap between germline ends came to 12 bases. Germline V lookup: CDR1 SNHLY, CDR2 FYNNEI. The CDR3 is made up of 14 amino acids. The CDR3 region has the DNA TGTGCCAGCAGTGAAAACCCCGCGGAGGAGACCCAGTACTTC. Translating it yields CASSENPAEETQYF.

The chain joins TRBV6-6 to TRBJ2-3, with TRBD2 as a possible D gene (6 bases). The CDR3 length is 12 residues. V dropped 2 bases and J dropped 9 bases, with 9 bases sitting between them. The germline gives CDR1 MNHNY, CDR2 SVGAGI (reference sequence). The CDR3 sequence: CASSYPSDTQYF. Here the CDR3 DNA reads TGTGCCAGCAGTTACCCTAGCGACACGCAGTATTTT.

The chain recombines TRBV4-2 with TRBJ1-3, with 7 bases identical to TRBD1. Germline CDR1 is LGHNA and CDR2 is YNFKEQ. The CDR3 totals 17 residues. The ends lost 0 bases at V and 3 bases at J; junction bases unmatched: 8. This CDR3 is CASSQDLTGRYGNTIYF. The CDR3 DNA reads as TGTGCCAGCAGCCAAGATTTGACAGGGAGGTATGGAAACACCATATATTTT.

The sample holds a few counts of this clone. Without the conserved terminal phenylalanine or tryptophan, this CDR3 likely stems from a read error. The DNA is left out, because the CDR3 cannot be placed on it with certainty; the CDR3 is given as TCRdb lists it. The CDR3 loop is CASSLDEDA. V and J are TRBV7-4 and TRBJ1-5. The CDR3 comprises 9 residues, both ends counted. The germline CDR1 and CDR2 sequences are SGHVT and SQSDAQ.

The chain combines TRBV28 with TRBJ2-6, with 7 bases that match TRBD2. Germline CDR1 and CDR2: MDHEN and SYDVKM. CDR3 length: 18 amino acids. Trimming removed 3 bases from V and 0 bases from J; junction bases left unmatched: 8. CDR3 sequence: CASSFIRLAVSGANVLTF. CDR3 nucleotides: TGTGCCAGCAGTTTTATTCGGCTAGCGGTCTCTGGGGCCAACGTCCTGACTTTC.

In this sample, this clone turned up a few times. V is TRBV6-4 and J is TRBJ2-1; 9 nucleotides match TRBD2. The J segment lost 5 bases and the V segment lost 7 bases, leaving 6 bases of the junction unmatched. Germline V gene lookup returns CDR1 MRHNA and CDR2 SNTAGT. This CDR3 spans 14 amino acids. The chain's CDR3 is CASKGGRADNEQFF. The CDR3 bases are TGTGCCAGCAAAGGCGGGAGGGCCGACAATGAGCAGTTCTTC.

This clone was seen more than once but under ten times. This chain joins TRBV6-4 and TRBJ2-3, with 12 bases identical to TRBD2. From germline, CDR1 is MRHNA and CDR2 SNTAGT. V shed 4 bases, J shed 2 bases, and the junction held 1 base outside the gene matches. The CDR3 loop spans 15 amino acids. CDR3 nucleotides: TGTGCCAGCAGTGGACTAGCGGGAGACACAGATACGCAGTATTTT. This sequence encodes CASSGLAGDTDTQYF.

This rearrangement joins TRBV10-1 to TRBJ2-7; 7 positions agree with TRBD1. The V and J ends lost 2 bases and 2 bases, in that order; junction bases with no gene match: 6. This CDR3 comprises 15 residues. CDR1 WNHNN and CDR2 SYGVQD come from the germline V gene (reference sequence). CDR3 in amino acids: CASSEEPTGAYEQYF. The CDR3 nucleotides read TGCGCCAGCAGTGAGGAGCCTACAGGGGCCTACGAGCAGTACTTC.

The V call is TRBV5-5, the J call TRBJ2-2; D possibly corresponds to TRBD2 (6 bases). This CDR3 is built from 16 residues. Germline values: CDR1 SGHKS, CDR2 YYEKEE (reference sequence). V was pared by 1 base and J by 4 bases, with 14 bases between. CDR3 in amino acids: CASSLFRGLGTGELFF. DNA of the CDR3: TGTGCCAGCAGCTTGTTCCGGGGGTTGGGCACCGGGGAGCTGTTTTTT.

This clone has just one count. The chain has TRBV2 and TRBJ1-1, with 12 bases matching TRBD1. With 6 bases clipped from V and 4 bases from J, the junction kept 6 bases outside the gene matches. Germline CDR1 is SNHLY and CDR2 is FYNNEI. The CDR3 runs to 15 residues. DNA of the CDR3: TGTGCCAGCAGGCCGGGACAGGGGGCGCGCACTGAAGCTTTCTTT. It is translated as CASRPGQGARTEAFF.

The chain has TRBV28 and TRBJ2-1; 7 nucleotides agree with TRBD2. CDR3 length: 15 residues. CDR1 MDHEN and CDR2 SYDVKM come from the germline V gene. The V gene end was trimmed by 5 bases and the J gene end by 4 bases; junction bases not matched to a gene: 8. The CDR3, as DNA: TGTGCCAGCAGTGCCCAGGGAGGGAGGTACAATGAGCAGTTCTTC. It yields the protein CASSAQGGRYNEQFF.

This clone was detected only once. This chain uses TRBV28 with TRBJ2-7, with 9 bases identical to TRBD1. The germline V gene has CDR1 MDHEN and CDR2 SYDVKM. CDR3 length: 15 amino acids. J gave up 6 bases and V 7 bases, and 13 bases lay outside the gene matches. CDR3 sequence reads: CASNRPGTGIGEQYF. CDR3 DNA sequence: TGTGCCAGCAACAGACCCGGGACAGGGATAGGCGAGCAGTACTTC.

The chain employs TRBV7-6 and TRBJ2-5, with D possibly being TRBD1 (6 bases). This CDR3 is built from 15 residues. V was pared by 5 bases and J by 0 bases, with 13 bases between. Per the germline V gene, CDR1 is SGHVS and CDR2 is FNYEAQ. The CDR3 DNA reads TGTGCCAGCAGCGCGCTACAGGGAAACCAAGAGACCCAGTACTTC. Its protein is CASSALQGNQETQYF.